This is a list of T cell receptor beta chains from one sample in a study of blood T cell repertoires in COVID-19. Sequenced by immunoSEQ multiplex PCR; TCRdb stores in-frame clones only, minus some. Seen here are about 260,000 clones, less than 95% observed once, and the top ten hold approximately 2.7%. The source material was PBMCs or T cells enriched from blood (not recorded which). Source of these receptors: a man aged 35-49 years who had been exposed to COVID-19. Both conserved end residues are part of each CDR3.

cdr3_aa: CAWSVEGTKNIQYF
v_call: TRBV30
j_call: TRBJ2-4

cdr3_aa: CASSPPTGTSGSNEQFF
v_call: TRBV18
j_call: TRBJ2-1

cdr3_aa: CASSISSPYHQGQPRGYEQYF
v_call: TRBV21-1
j_call: TRBJ2-7

cdr3_aa: CASSRAASAGSPLHF
v_call: TRBV19
j_call: TRBJ1-6

cdr3_aa: CASRFILNTEAFF
v_call: TRBV28
j_call: TRBJ1-1

cdr3_aa: CASSQLAGGADTQYF
v_call: TRBV7-3
j_call: TRBJ2-3

cdr3_aa: CATSDLQPVQGWSTGELFF
v_call: TRBV24-1
j_call: TRBJ2-2

cdr3_aa: CASSSETLPTNEKLFF
v_call: TRBV7-9
j_call: TRBJ1-4

cdr3_aa: CASSQEVETEAFF
v_call: TRBV28
j_call: TRBJ1-1

cdr3_aa: CASSLSGQVAYGYTF
v_call: TRBV27
j_call: TRBJ1-2

cdr3_aa: CASSRLQGAGYGYTF
v_call: TRBV3-1/TRBV3-2
j_call: TRBJ1-2

cdr3_aa: CASSNTEAFF
v_call: TRBV28
j_call: TRBJ1-1

cdr3_aa: CASSLAGLVQETQYF
v_call: TRBV5-8
j_call: TRBJ2-5

cdr3_aa: CASSLSGGRYQPQHF
v_call: TRBV7-2
j_call: TRBJ1-5

cdr3_aa: CASFPVSELFF
v_call: TRBV7-9
j_call: TRBJ1-4

cdr3_aa: CASSLVTSTQETQYF
v_call: TRBV7-2
j_call: TRBJ2-5

cdr3_aa: CASSQDWGQVYEQYF
v_call: TRBV4-3
j_call: TRBJ2-7

cdr3_aa: CASSLGLPEETQYF
v_call: TRBV4-1
j_call: TRBJ2-5

cdr3_aa: CASRRRTGSYEQYF
v_call: TRBV6-5
j_call: TRBJ2-7

cdr3_aa: CASRDNYEQYF
v_call: TRBV11-2
j_call: TRBJ2-7

cdr3_aa: CASSPGGLATDTQYF
v_call: TRBV7-3
j_call: TRBJ2-3

cdr3_aa: CASSLNLPEGQGHNEQFF
v_call: TRBV7-9
j_call: TRBJ2-1

cdr3_aa: CASSASNLREANYGYTF
v_call: TRBV9
j_call: TRBJ1-2

cdr3_aa: CASTPPGQANTEELFF
v_call: TRBV7-2
j_call: TRBJ2-2

cdr3_aa: CASSIQGKETQYF
v_call: TRBV6-6
j_call: TRBJ2-5

cdr3_aa: CASSWSYRGSGANVLTF
v_call: TRBV6-2/TRBV6-3
j_call: TRBJ2-6

cdr3_aa: CASSPTSRTGELFF
v_call: TRBV3-1/TRBV3-2
j_call: TRBJ2-2

cdr3_aa: CASSQLGRGLSYEQYF
v_call: TRBV4-1
j_call: TRBJ2-7

cdr3_aa: CASSLGIRDRDFEAFF
v_call: TRBV27
j_call: TRBJ1-1

cdr3_aa: CASSQEPDRFAGELFF
v_call: TRBV4-1
j_call: TRBJ2-2

cdr3_aa: CASSIDQDRGRPYNEQFF
v_call: TRBV19
j_call: TRBJ2-1

cdr3_aa: CASCDFSGRRIEQFF
v_call: TRBV28
j_call: TRBJ2-1

cdr3_aa: CASSAPLGTSGSQTDTQYF
v_call: TRBV21-1
j_call: TRBJ2-3

cdr3_aa: CASSRESGYEQYF
v_call: TRBV6-4
j_call: TRBJ2-7

cdr3_aa: CASSDPPGGQSNNEQFF
v_call: TRBV10-2
j_call: TRBJ2-1

cdr3_aa: CASSWGQGDEQFF
v_call: TRBV12-3/TRBV12-4
j_call: TRBJ2-1

cdr3_aa: CASSSPLAEGPTDTQYF
v_call: TRBV7-3
j_call: TRBJ2-3

cdr3_aa: CASSQAPYREAREETQYF
v_call: TRBV3-1/TRBV3-2
j_call: TRBJ2-5

cdr3_aa: CASSLAGTGGIGAEAFF
v_call: TRBV5-5
j_call: TRBJ1-1

cdr3_aa: CASSLGQGSSYEQYF
v_call: TRBV11-1
j_call: TRBJ2-7

cdr3_aa: CASSSPGQLTTNYGYTF
v_call: TRBV19
j_call: TRBJ1-2

cdr3_aa: CAWRDPGGSGNTIYF
v_call: TRBV30
j_call: TRBJ1-3

cdr3_aa: CASSFDRPGSGNTIYF
v_call: TRBV5-8
j_call: TRBJ1-3

cdr3_aa: CASSTGQPYEQYF
v_call: TRBV13
j_call: TRBJ2-7

cdr3_aa: CASSPSVGTGTLTDTEAFF
v_call: TRBV23-1
j_call: TRBJ1-1

cdr3_aa: CASSVRDRGISGNTIYF
v_call: TRBV9
j_call: TRBJ1-3

cdr3_aa: CASNPGGSFYEQFF
v_call: TRBV5-1
j_call: TRBJ2-1

cdr3_aa: CAWSAGPGGYTF
v_call: TRBV30
j_call: TRBJ1-2

cdr3_aa: CASSLWYSGSTEAFF
v_call: TRBV27
j_call: TRBJ1-1

cdr3_aa: CASSERGGRTGELFF
v_call: TRBV2
j_call: TRBJ2-2

cdr3_aa: CASSRLVAMIPTDTQYF
v_call: TRBV11-2
j_call: TRBJ2-3

cdr3_aa: CASSPTGAGMGYTF
v_call: TRBV9
j_call: TRBJ1-2

cdr3_aa: CASSGPNDSPLHF
v_call: TRBV25-1
j_call: TRBJ1-6

cdr3_aa: CASGDLSTNTGELFF
v_call: TRBV27
j_call: TRBJ2-2

cdr3_aa: CASSQDITGTYGYTF
v_call: TRBV4-2
j_call: TRBJ1-2

cdr3_aa: CASSSVGGVNYGYTF
v_call: TRBV7-9
j_call: TRBJ1-2

cdr3_aa: CSVATGTGLYGYTF
v_call: TRBV29-1
j_call: TRBJ1-2

cdr3_aa: CAISAGETQYF
v_call: TRBV10-3
j_call: TRBJ2-5

cdr3_aa: CASSQDRRSYTF
v_call: TRBV14
j_call: TRBJ1-2

cdr3_aa: CASSLEGRSTEAFF
v_call: TRBV5-1
j_call: TRBJ1-1